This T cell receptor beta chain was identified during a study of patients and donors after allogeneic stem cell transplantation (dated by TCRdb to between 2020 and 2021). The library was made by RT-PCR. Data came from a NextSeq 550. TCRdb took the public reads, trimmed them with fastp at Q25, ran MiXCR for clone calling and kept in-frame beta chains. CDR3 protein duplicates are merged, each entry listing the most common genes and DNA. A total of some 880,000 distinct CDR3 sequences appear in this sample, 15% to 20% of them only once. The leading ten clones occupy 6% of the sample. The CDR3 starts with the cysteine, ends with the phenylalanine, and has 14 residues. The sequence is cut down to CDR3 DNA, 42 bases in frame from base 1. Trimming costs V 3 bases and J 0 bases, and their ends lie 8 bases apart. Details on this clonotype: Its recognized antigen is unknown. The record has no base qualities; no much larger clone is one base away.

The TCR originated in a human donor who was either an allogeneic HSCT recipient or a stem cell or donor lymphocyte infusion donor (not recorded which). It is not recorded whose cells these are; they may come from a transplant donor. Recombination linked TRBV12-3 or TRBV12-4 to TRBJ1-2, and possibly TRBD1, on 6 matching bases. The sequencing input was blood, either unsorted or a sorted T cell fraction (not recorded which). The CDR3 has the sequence CASSLNRANYGYTF. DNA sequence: TGTGCCAGCAGTTTGAACAGGGCTAACTATGGCTACACCTTC.